The present entry profiles one T cell receptor beta chain with its context. Antigen: not known. The data derive from a study of cytomegalovirus exposure and HLA in healthy donors. General study points: In a later analysis, a genetic analysis reported fewer productive-TCR N-insertions in an Asian-associated ancestry cluster than the cohort average. Association with HLA alleles at 0.05 false discovery rate was found for 16,951 TCR beta sequences in a later analysis.

Germline loops: CDR1 MDHEN, CDR2 SYDVKM. With 6 bases removed from V and 6 bases from J, the gap between germline ends came to 20 bases. The CDR3 length is 15 residues. With 60 Vbeta and 13 Jbeta primers, the PCR was carried out. The protocol was immunoSEQ multiplex PCR, while the TCRdb copy is restricted to in-frame clones and leaves out a portion. The sample includes about 190,000 clones, around 77% of them seen just once. This sequence was found in a woman aged 18-29 years in good health and CMV-seronegative. Source material: PBMCs. This chain connects TRBV28 to TRBJ1-2, with D tentatively TRBD1 (5 bases). The CDR3 region is CASRFSGARGNGYTF. The CDR3 DNA follows: TGTGCCAGCAGATTTTCGGGAGCACGGGGCAATGGCTACACCTTC.